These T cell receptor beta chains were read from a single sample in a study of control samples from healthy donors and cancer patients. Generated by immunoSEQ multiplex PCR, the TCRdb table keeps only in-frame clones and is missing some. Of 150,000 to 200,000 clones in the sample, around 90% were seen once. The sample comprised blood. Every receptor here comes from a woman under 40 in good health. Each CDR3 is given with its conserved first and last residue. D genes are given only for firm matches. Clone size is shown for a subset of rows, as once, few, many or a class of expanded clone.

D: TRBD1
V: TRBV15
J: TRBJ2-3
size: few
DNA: TGTGCCACCAGCGGGAGACAGGGTGGTGATACGCAGTATTTT
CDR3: CATSGRQGGDTQYF

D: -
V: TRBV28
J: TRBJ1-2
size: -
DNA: TGTGCCAGCGCGATACCGGGGGGCTGGTATGGCTACACCTTC
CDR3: CASAIPGGWYGYTF

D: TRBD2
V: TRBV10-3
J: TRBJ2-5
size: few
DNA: TGTGCCATCAGTACTAGCGAGTGGAGGGAGACCCAGTACTTC
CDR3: CAISTSEWRETQYF

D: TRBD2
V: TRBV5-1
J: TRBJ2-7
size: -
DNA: TGCGCCAGCAGCTTTCTGGGCGGGAGTGTCGGCTCCTACGAGCAGTACTTC
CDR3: CASSFLGGSVGSYEQYF

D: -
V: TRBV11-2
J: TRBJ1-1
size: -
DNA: TGTGCCAGCAGCTTAAGCCGGACGCCGGGGGATTTCTTT
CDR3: CASSLSRTPGDFF

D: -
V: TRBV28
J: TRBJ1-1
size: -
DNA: TGTGCCAGCAGCACAGGCGGCAGAACGAACACTGAAGCTTTCTTT
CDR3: CASSTGGRTNTEAFF

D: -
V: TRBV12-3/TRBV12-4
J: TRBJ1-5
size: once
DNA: TGTGCCAGCACCCCAGATAGCAATCAGCCCCAGCATTTT
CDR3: CASTPDSNQPQHF

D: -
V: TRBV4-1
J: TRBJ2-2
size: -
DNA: TGCGCCAGCAGCCAAGGAACGGCGCCAGGGGAGCTGTTTTTT
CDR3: CASSQGTAPGELFF

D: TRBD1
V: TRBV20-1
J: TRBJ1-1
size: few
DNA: TGCAGTACCGGGACAGACACTGAAGCTTTCTTT
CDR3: CSTGTDTEAFF

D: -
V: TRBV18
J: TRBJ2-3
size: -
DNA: TGTGCCAGCTCACCACTTACTAGCACAGATACGCAGTATTTT
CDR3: CASSPLTSTDTQYF

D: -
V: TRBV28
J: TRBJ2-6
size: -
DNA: TGTGCCAGCAGTTTTACGGGGAATTCTGGGGCCAACGTCCTGACTTTC
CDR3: CASSFTGNSGANVLTF

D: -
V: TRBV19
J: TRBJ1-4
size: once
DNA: TGTGCCAGTAGTTTAAGGACGGCCGAGAATGAAAAACTGTTTTTT
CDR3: CASSLRTAENEKLFF

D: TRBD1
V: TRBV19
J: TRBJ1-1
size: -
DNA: TGTGCCAGTAGTATTCGACAGGGGGGGATACTGAACACTGAAGCTTTCTTT
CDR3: CASSIRQGGILNTEAFF

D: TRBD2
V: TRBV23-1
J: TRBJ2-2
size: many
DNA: TGCGCCAGCAGTCACGACTCGGGAGGGCGAATCGCTCGCCCGAACACCGGGGAGCTGTTTTTT
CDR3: CASSHDSGGRIARPNTGELFF

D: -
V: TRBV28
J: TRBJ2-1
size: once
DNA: TGTGCCAGCGCCCACTTCCTGGGACAGTTCTTC
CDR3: CASAHFLGQFF

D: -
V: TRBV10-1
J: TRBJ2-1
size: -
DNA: TGCGCCAGCAGTAAGTCCAGGGTGTATGAGCAGTTCTTC
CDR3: CASSKSRVYEQFF

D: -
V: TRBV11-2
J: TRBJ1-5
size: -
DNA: TGTGCCAGCAGCTTAGAAGGAGGTCAGCCCCAGCATTTT
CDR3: CASSLEGGQPQHF

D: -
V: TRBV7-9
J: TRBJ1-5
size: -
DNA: TGTGCCAGCAGCTTTAAGGGCAGCAATCAGCCCCAGCATTTT
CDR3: CASSFKGSNQPQHF

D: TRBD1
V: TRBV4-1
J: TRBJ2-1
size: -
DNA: TGCGCCAGCAGCCAAGTAGGGGGCAGCTCCTACAATGAGCAGTTCTTC
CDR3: CASSQVGGSSYNEQFF

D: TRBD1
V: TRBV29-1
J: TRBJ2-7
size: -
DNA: TGCAGCGTCACAGACAGGGGAACCTACGAGCAGTACTTC
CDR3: CSVTDRGTYEQYF

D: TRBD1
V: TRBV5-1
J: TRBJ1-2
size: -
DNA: TGCGCCAGCAGCACCCGACAGGGGGACTATGGCTACACCTTC
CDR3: CASSTRQGDYGYTF

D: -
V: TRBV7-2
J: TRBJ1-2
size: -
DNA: TGTGCCAGCAGCCAACAGAGCGGGGGGACCTCCAAGGGGTATGGCTACACCTTC
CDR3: CASSQQSGGTSKGYGYTF

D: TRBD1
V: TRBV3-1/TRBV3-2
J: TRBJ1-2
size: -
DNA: TGTGCCAGCAGCCAAGCCCAGGGGGGATCTAGCTATGGCTACACCTTC
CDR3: CASSQAQGGSSYGYTF

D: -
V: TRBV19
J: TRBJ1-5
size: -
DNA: TGTGCCAGTAGTAGGGGGGCTAGCAATCAGCCCCAGCATTTT
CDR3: CASSRGASNQPQHF

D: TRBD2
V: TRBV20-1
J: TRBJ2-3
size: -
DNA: TGCAGTGTTTCGAGCGGGGGTTCGCAGTATTTT
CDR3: CSVSSGGSQYF

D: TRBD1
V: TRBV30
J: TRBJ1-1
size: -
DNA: TGTGCCTGGGACAGGGGCGGGGAAGCTTTCTTT
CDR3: CAWDRGGEAFF

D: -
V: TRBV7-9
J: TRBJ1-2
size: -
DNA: TGTGCCAGCAGCTGGGAGGGGGGGGATGGCTACACCTTC
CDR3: CASSWEGGDGYTF

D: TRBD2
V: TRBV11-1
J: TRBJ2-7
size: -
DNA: TGTGCCAGCAGCTTACCGCGCGGGAGGGCTCAAGAGCAGTACTTC
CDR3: CASSLPRGRAQEQYF

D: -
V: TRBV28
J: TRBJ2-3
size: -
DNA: TGTGCCAGCAGTAAGGAGGGGTCGGGTAGCACAGATACGCAGTATTTT
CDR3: CASSKEGSGSTDTQYF

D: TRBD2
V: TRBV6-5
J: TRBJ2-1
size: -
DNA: TGTGCCAGCAGCCCCGGGGGGTTCGGGACGCAGTTCTTC
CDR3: CASSPGGFGTQFF

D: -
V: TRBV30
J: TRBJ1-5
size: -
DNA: TGTGCCTGGAGTACGGGGATCCCAAATCAGCCCCAGCATTTT
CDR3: CAWSTGIPNQPQHF

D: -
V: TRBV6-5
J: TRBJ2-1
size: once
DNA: TGTGCCAGCAGTTACTCGTCGGGAAATGAGCAGTTCTTC
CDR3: CASSYSSGNEQFF

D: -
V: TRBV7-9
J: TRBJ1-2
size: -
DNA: TGTGCCAGCAGCTTAGCAGGGACGGAAAACTATGGCTACACCTTC
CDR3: CASSLAGTENYGYTF

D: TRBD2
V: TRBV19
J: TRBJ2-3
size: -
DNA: TGTGCCAGTGGTTGGGTCCTGGCGGGGGGACACACAGATACGCAGTATTTT
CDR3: CASGWVLAGGHTDTQYF

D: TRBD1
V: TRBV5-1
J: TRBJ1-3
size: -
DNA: TGCGCCAGCAGCTCCGACGGACAGGGTATTAATGGAAACACCATATATTTT
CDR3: CASSSDGQGINGNTIYF

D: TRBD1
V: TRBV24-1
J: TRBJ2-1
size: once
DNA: TGTGCCACCAGTGACCAAGACAGGGGGGATCACAATGAGCAGTTCTTC
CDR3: CATSDQDRGDHNEQFF

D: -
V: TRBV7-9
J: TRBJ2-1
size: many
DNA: TGTGCCAGCAGCTTAGGGGGCGGGTTTTACAATGAGCAGTTCTTC
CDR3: CASSLGGGFYNEQFF

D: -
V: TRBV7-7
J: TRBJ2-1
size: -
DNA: TGTGCTAGCAGCATGCAATTCGGCCAACCCAACAATGAGCAGTTCTTC
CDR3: CASSMQFGQPNNEQFF

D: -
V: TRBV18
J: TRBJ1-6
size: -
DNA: TGTGCCAGCTCACCAGGGACTGGTGATTCACCCCTCCACTTT
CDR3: CASSPGTGDSPLHF

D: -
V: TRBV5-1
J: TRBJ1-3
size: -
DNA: TGCGCCAGCAGCTTAACTAAGGGCCCCGTTAAGGAGAACACCATATATTTT
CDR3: CASSLTKGPVKENTIYF

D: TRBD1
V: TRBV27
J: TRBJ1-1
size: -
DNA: TGTGCCAGCAGACCCCAGACAGGGATGAACACTGAAGCTTTCTTT
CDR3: CASRPQTGMNTEAFF

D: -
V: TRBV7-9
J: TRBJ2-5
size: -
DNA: TGTGCCAGCAGCTTAGTGGGGGCGAGGGAGACCCAGTACTTC
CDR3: CASSLVGARETQYF

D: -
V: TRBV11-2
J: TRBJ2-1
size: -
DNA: TGTGCCAGCAGCTTATCTCCGGCTAATCAGTTCTTC
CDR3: CASSLSPANQFF

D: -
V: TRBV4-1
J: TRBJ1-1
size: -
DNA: TGCGCCAGCAGCCAAGGGGGTGAAGCTTTCTTT
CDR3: CASSQGGEAFF

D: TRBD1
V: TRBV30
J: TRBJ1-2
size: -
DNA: TGTGCCTGGGGGACAGAAGCTAACTATGGCTACACCTTC
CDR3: CAWGTEANYGYTF

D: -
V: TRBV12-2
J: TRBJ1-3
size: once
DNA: TGTGCAAGTCTACCCCGGGACAACAGAGACACCATATATTTT
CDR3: CASLPRDNRDTIYF

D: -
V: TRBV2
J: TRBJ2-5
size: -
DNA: TGTGCCAGCAGTGGCCGACAGGTACAAGAGACCCAGTACTTC
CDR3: CASSGRQVQETQYF

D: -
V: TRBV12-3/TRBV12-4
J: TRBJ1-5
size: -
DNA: TGTGCCAGCAGTTTGGGGCCCAATCAGCCCCAGCATTTT
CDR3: CASSLGPNQPQHF

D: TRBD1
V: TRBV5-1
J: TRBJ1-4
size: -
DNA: TGCGCCAGCAGCGCCGGGACAGGTCAAACGCGGCTGTTTTTT
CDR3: CASSAGTGQTRLFF

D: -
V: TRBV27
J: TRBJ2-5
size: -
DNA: TGTGCCAGCAGTTTACACCCTCGACGGTCTGGGGGGGAGACCCAGTACTTC
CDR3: CASSLHPRRSGGETQYF

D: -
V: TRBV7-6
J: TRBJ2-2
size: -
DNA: TGTGCCAGCAGGTCCCCCGGGGGAGGCCCGAACACCGGGGAGCTGTTTTTT
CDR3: CASRSPGGGPNTGELFF

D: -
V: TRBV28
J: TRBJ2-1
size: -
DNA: TGTGCCAGCAGATCCGACGGATATGAGCAGTTCTTC
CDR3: CASRSDGYEQFF

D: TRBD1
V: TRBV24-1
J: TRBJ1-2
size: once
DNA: TGTGCCACCAGTGATTCGGGACAGGGCAGCTATGGCTACACCTTC
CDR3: CATSDSGQGSYGYTF

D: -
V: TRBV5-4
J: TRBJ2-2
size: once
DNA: TGTGCCAGCAGCTGGGCCTTCCAGAACACCGGGGAGCTGTTTTTT
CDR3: CASSWAFQNTGELFF